What follows are 8 T cell receptor beta chains derived from one specimen sequenced in a study of T cells in Graves' hyperthyroidism and ophthalmopathy. Amplification yielded TCR beta CDR3 regions, with RNA transcripts as the source. RT-PCR in the first round (using the HTBI primer set) targeted the TCR CDR3. From the multiplex PCR reads, TCRdb called clonotypes with MiXCR, one entry per CDR3 protein. The sample carries some 770,000 distinct CDR3 sequences, 16% recorded once. Sequences were obtained from blood. The receptors come from a man between 18 and 29 years old with Graves' hyperthyroidism.

This clonotype came up a few times. The CDR3 sequence is CASSIQGAPTEAFF. DNA for the CDR3: TGTGCCAGCAGTATACAGGGGGCGCCCACTGAAGCTTTCTTT. V gene TRBV6-1 combines with J gene TRBJ1-1; 9 nucleotides agree with TRBD1. The CDR3 runs to 14 residues. In germline, CDR1 is MNHNS, CDR2 SASEGT. Germline trimming cut 5 bases from V and 4 bases from J; bases unmatched to any gene: 5.

CDR3 in DNA: TGTGCCAGCAGCTTACATCGCGGGAGGGTGAACGGGGAGCTGTTTTTT. It translates to CASSLHRGRVNGELFF. The genes are TRBV7-2 and TRBJ2-2; 9 nucleotides agree with TRBD2. The V and J ends lost 2 bases and 7 bases, in that order; junction bases with no gene match: 8. The CDR3 covers 16 residues. CDR1 is SGHTA, CDR2 FQGNSA, per germline.

This chain links TRBV9 with TRBJ2-6, with 10 bases lining up with TRBD1. The V gene end was trimmed by 4 bases and the J gene end by 4 bases; junction bases not matched to a gene: 8. The CDR3 consists of 17 residues. Per the germline V gene, CDR1 is SGDLS and CDR2 is YYNGEE. CDR3 amino acids: CASSSRDRGIGANVLTF. DNA of the CDR3: TGTGCCAGCAGCTCCCGGGACAGGGGCATCGGGGCCAACGTCCTGACTTTC.

This sequence joins TRBV20-1 and TRBJ1-4, with D possibly being TRBD1 (5 bases). The CDR3 is made up of 11 amino acids. CDR1 and CDR2 from the germline V gene are DFQATT and SNEGSKA (reference sequence). Trimming shortened V by 6 bases and J by 7 bases, and 9 bases separated the two germline ends. The CDR3 loop is CSAGGVEKLFF. As DNA, the CDR3 is TGCAGTGCCGGGGGGGTTGAAAAACTGTTTTTT.

The genes are TRBV19 and TRBJ2-7; the D gene is possibly TRBD1 (8 bases). This CDR3 region has 14 residues. The germline V gene encodes CDR1 LNHDA and CDR2 SQIVND (reference sequence). V lost 5 bases to trimming and J lost 3 bases, with 14 bases between them. The CDR3 protein is CASSPQGGFYEQYF. The CDR3 DNA sequence: TGTGCCAGTAGTCCACAGGGGGGGTTCTACGAGCAGTACTTC.

This clonotype was counted ten times or more. The V gene is TRBV3-1, the J gene TRBJ1-2, with 7 bases aligning to TRBD1. Germline values: CDR1 LGHDT, CDR2 YNNKEL (reference sequence). This CDR3 region has 18 residues. After removal of 5 bases from V and 0 bases from J, the junction contained 15 bases not matched to a gene. CDR3 region: CASSAQTRGGPTNYGYTF. The CDR3 bases are TGTGCCAGCAGCGCCCAAACCAGGGGGGGCCCTACTAACTATGGCTACACCTTC. The full variable domain, completed using reference TRBV3-1 and TRBJ1-2, is DTAVSQTPKYLVTQMGNDKSIKCEQNLGHDTMYWYKQDSKKFLKIMFSYNNKELIINETVPNRFSPKSPDKAHLNLHINSLELGDSAVYFCASSAQTRGGPTNYGYTFGSGTRLTVV.

The chain employs TRBV28 and TRBJ2-7; D is perhaps TRBD1 (6 bases). Germline lookup yields CDR1 MDHEN and CDR2 SYDVKM. With 5 bases removed from V and 4 bases from J, the gap between germline ends came to 21 bases. There are 16 residues in the CDR3. The CDR3 DNA reads TGTGCCAGCAGTGGACAGAGCAGGGGAGTGGAGTACGAGCAGTACTTC. Protein: CASSGQSRGVEYEQYF.

This chain uses TRBV15 with TRBJ2-3; 11 bases match TRBD1. The germline gives CDR1 LNHNV, CDR2 YYDKDF (reference sequence). Trimming removed 0 bases from V and 4 bases from J; junction bases left unmatched: 9. This CDR3 is built from 18 residues. CDR3 region: CATSRDLRGQGGADTQYF. CDR3 nucleotide sequence: TGTGCCACCAGCAGAGACCTACGGGGACAGGGGGGAGCAGATACGCAGTATTTT. Complete variable domain (other parts from reference TRBV15 and TRBJ2-3): DAMVIQNPRYQVTQFGKPVTLSCSQTLNHNVMYWYQQKSSQAPKLLFHYYDKDFNNEADTPDNFQSRRPNTSFCFLDIRSPGLGDTAMYLCATSRDLRGQGGADTQYFGPGTRLTVL.